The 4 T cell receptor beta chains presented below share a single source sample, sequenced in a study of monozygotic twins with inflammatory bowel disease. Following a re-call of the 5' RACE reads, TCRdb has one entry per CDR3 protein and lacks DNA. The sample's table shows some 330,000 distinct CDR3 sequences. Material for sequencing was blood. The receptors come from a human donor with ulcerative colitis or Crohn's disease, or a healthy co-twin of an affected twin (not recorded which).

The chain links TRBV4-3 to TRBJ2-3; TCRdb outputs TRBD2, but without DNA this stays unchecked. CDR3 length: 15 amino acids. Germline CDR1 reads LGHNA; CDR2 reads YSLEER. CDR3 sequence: CASSQLVGGADTQYF.

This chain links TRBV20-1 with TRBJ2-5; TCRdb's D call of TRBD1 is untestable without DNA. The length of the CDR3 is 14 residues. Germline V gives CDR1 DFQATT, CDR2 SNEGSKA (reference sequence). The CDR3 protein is CSASSQGAHRTQYF.

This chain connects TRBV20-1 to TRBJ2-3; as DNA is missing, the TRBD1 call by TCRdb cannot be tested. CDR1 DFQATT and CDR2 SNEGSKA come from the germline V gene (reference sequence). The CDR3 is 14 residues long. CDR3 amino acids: CSARERGGRDTQYF.

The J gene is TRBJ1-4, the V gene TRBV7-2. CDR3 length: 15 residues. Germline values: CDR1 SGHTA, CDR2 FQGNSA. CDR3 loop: CASSLAPQKNEKLFF.